This entry features one T cell receptor beta chain sequence. This record belongs to a study of blood T cell repertoires in COVID-19. CDR3 length equals 15 residues. V was clipped by 0 bases and J by 3 bases, with 9 bases between them. In germline, CDR1 is LGHDT, CDR2 YNNKEL (reference sequence). The table came from immunoSEQ multiplex PCR; TCRdb's copy has only in-frame clones and leaves some out. Of 200,000 to 250,000 clones listed, over 75% are singletons. The sequencing sample was made of PBMCs or T cells enriched from blood (not recorded which). This clonotype originated in a woman in her fifties or sixties who had recovered from COVID-19. The chain links TRBV3-1 (or the pseudogene TRBV3-2) to TRBJ1-5; D gene uncertain. CDR3 coding DNA: TGTGCCAGCAGCCAAGATACCAGGTCCAATCAGCCCCAGCATTTT. Residues: CASSQDTRSNQPQHF.